This is a list of T cell receptor gamma chains from one sample in a study of Vδ1+ human thymocytes. TCRdb used CATT to re-call clones from the multiplex PCR reads. The sample shows about 36,000 gamma-chain clones, roughly 21% of them seen only once. Input material: Vdelta1+ gamma-delta thymocytes from the thymus. The receptor source for this set is a girl under three years old who had congenital heart surgery. Both conserved end residues are part of each CDR3. The size entry is marked missing in some rows and otherwise reads once, few, many or a size class.

- | TRGJ1/TRGJ2 | TRGV3 | 14 | TGTGCCACCTGGGACAGGAGTGCGTATTATAAGAAACTCTTT | CATWDRSAYYKKLF
- | TRGJ1/TRGJ2 | TRGV4 | 16 | TGTGCCACCTGGGATGGGCCTTGTGTCGATTATTATAAGAAACTCTTT | CATWDGPCVDYYKKLF
- | TRGJ1/TRGJ2 | TRGV4 | 14 | TGTGCCACCTGGGATGGGCTCTATTATTATAAGAAACTCTTT | CATWDGLYYYKKLF
- | TRGJ1/TRGJ2 | TRGV9 | 9 | TGTGCCTTGGACTATAAGAAACTCTTT | CALDYKKLF
few | TRGJ1/TRGJ2 | TRGV3 | 11 | TGTGCCACCTGGGCCGAAGATAAGAAACTCTTT | CATWAEDKKLF
few | TRGJ1/TRGJ2 | TRGV9 | 12 | TGTGCCTTGTGGGAGGAGTGGGGGAAGAAACTCTTT | CALWEEWGKKLF
- | TRGJ1/TRGJ2 | TRGV4 | 15 | TGTGCCACCTGGGATGGCCCCACCAATTATTATAAGAAACTCTTT | CATWDGPTNYYKKLF
few | TRGJ1/TRGJ2 | TRGV9 | 11 | TGTGCCTTGTGGGAGGTGGCGGGGAAACTCTTT | CALWEVAGKLF
- | TRGJ1/TRGJ2 | TRGV2 | 14 | TGTGCCACCTGGGACGGGCTCGCATATTATAAGAAACTCTTT | CATWDGLAYYKKLF
few | TRGJ1/TRGJ2 | TRGV4 | 13 | TGTGCCACCTGGGATGGACTATATTATAAGAAACTCTTT | CATWDGLYYKKLF
- | TRGJ1/TRGJ2 | TRGV5 | 14 | TGTGCCACCTGGGACCAGAGGATTTATTATAAGAAACTCTTT | CATWDQRIYYKKLF
few | TRGJ1/TRGJ2 | TRGV9 | 14 | TGTGCCTTGGGCGTACCCTCGAATTATTATAAGAAACTCTTT | CALGVPSNYYKKLF
- | TRGJ1/TRGJ2 | TRGV2 | 17 | TGTGCCACCTGGGACGGGCCGGGAGGTGATGATTATTATAAGAAACTCTTT | CATWDGPGGDDYYKKLF
few | TRGJ1/TRGJ2 | TRGV9 | 13 | TGTGCCTTGTGGGAGCCACCCGGGTATAAGAAACTCTTT | CALWEPPGYKKLF
few | TRGJ1/TRGJ2 | TRGV9 | 13 | TGTGCCTTGTGGGATCATAATTATTATAAGAAACTCTTT | CALWDHNYYKKLF
- | TRGJ1/TRGJ2 | TRGV9 | 11 | TGTGCCTTGTGGTGGGGCTATAAGAAACTCTTT | CALWWGYKKLF
- | TRGJ1/TRGJ2 | TRGV2 | 15 | TGTGCCACCTGGGACGGGCGGGGGAATTATTATAAGAAACTCTTT | CATWDGRGNYYKKLF
- | TRGJ1/TRGJ2 | TRGV3 | 14 | TGTGCCACCTGGGACAGGCTGGGTGCTTATAAGAAACTCTTT | CATWDRLGAYKKLF
few | TRGJ1/TRGJ2 | TRGV9 | 15 | TGTGCCTTGTGGGAGGTGCGCCTGCGTTATTATAAGAAACTCTTT | CALWEVRLRYYKKLF
- | TRGJP2 | TRGV3 | 14 | TGTGCCACCTGGGACGGGGGGATTGATTGGATCAAGACGTTT | CATWDGGIDWIKTF
few | TRGJ1/TRGJ2 | TRGV2 | 12 | TGTGCCACCTGGGACGGGTATTGGAGGAAACTCTTT | CATWDGYWRKLF
few | TRGJ1/TRGJ2 | TRGV9 | 11 | TGTGCCTTGTGGAGGCATTTGAAGAAACTCTTT | CALWRHLKKLF
- | TRGJ1/TRGJ2 | TRGV2 | 11 | TGTGCCACCTGGGACTCGAGAGGGGAACTCTTT | CATWDSRGELF
- | TRGJ1/TRGJ2 | TRGV2 | 14 | TGTGCCACCTGGGACGGGCACAACTATTATAAGAAACTCTTT | CATWDGHNYYKKLF
- | TRGJ1/TRGJ2 | TRGV4 | 9 | TGTGCCGCCGGCTATAAGAAACTCTTT | CAAGYKKLF
- | TRGJ1/TRGJ2 | TRGV9 | 14 | TGTGCCCTGTGGGAGGTCGCCCCCCATTATAAGAAACTCTTT | CALWEVAPHYKKLF
- | TRGJ1/TRGJ2 | TRGV8 | 13 | TGTGCCACCTGGGATAGGGGCTATTATAAGAAACTCTTT | CATWDRGYYKKLF
few | TRGJ1/TRGJ2 | TRGV8 | 11 | TGTGCCACCTGGGAGGGATATAAGAAGCTCTTT | CATWEGYKKLF
- | TRGJP2 | TRGV8 | 15 | TGTGCCACCTGGGATAGGGTAAGTAGCGATTGGATCAAGACGTTT | CATWDRVSSDWIKTF
- | TRGJ1/TRGJ2 | TRGV3 | 15 | TGTGCCACCTGGGACAGGCCCCCCCTTTATTATAAGAAACTCTTT | CATWDRPPLYYKKLF
- | TRGJ1/TRGJ2 | TRGV2 | 12 | TGTGCCACCTGGGACGGGATGCGTAAGAAACTCTTT | CATWDGMRKKLF
- | TRGJ1/TRGJ2 | TRGV4 | 14 | TGTGCCACCTGGGATGGTCCATTGGATCATAAGAAACTCTTT | CATWDGPLDHKKLF
- | TRGJ1/TRGJ2 | TRGV8 | 13 | TGTGCCACCTGGGTCGAGAGAACTTATAAGAAACTCTTT | CATWVERTYKKLF
few | TRGJ1/TRGJ2 | TRGV2 | 14 | TGTGCCACCTGGGACGGGCCTGATTATTATAAGAAACTCTTT | CATWDGPDYYKKLF
- | TRGJ1/TRGJ2 | TRGV8 | 14 | TGTGCCACCTGGGACCAAGGCCTGGATTATAAGAAACTCTTT | CATWDQGLDYKKLF
- | TRGJ1/TRGJ2 | TRGV3 | 15 | TGTGCCACCTGGGCCACCACATCGGGGTATTATAAGAAACTCTTT | CATWATTSGYYKKLF
few | TRGJ1/TRGJ2 | TRGV8 | 13 | TGTGCCACCTGGGATACCCCTTATTATAAGAAACTCTTT | CATWDTPYYKKLF
- | TRGJ1/TRGJ2 | TRGV3 | 12 | TGTGCCACCCCCGACCTTTATTATAAGAAACTCTTT | CATPDLYYKKLF
medium-sized | TRGJ1/TRGJ2 | TRGV3 | 13 | TGTGCCACCTGGGACAGGCGGCATTATAAGAAACTCTTT | CATWDRRHYKKLF
- | TRGJ1/TRGJ2 | TRGV4 | 14 | TGTGCCACCTGGGATGTCGGGGGGTATTATAAGAAACTCTTT | CATWDVGGYYKKLF
- | TRGJ1/TRGJ2 | TRGV2 | 15 | TGTGCCACCTGGGACGGACACAGGGATTATTATAAGAAACTCTTT | CATWDGHRDYYKKLF
- | TRGJP2 | TRGV4 | 13 | TGTGCCACCTGGGATGGGCTTCGATGGATCAAGACGTTT | CATWDGLRWIKTF
- | TRGJ1/TRGJ2 | TRGV9 | 14 | TGTGCCTTGTGGGAGGTAGGCCATGAGTATAAGAAACTCTTT | CALWEVGHEYKKLF
- | TRGJ1/TRGJ2 | TRGV3 | 12 | TGTGCCACCTGGGACAGAATGGGGAAGAAACTCTTT | CATWDRMGKKLF
- | TRGJ1/TRGJ2 | TRGV2 | 15 | TGTGCCACCTGGGACGGGCCGTTGGGGAATTATAAGAAACTCTTT | CATWDGPLGNYKKLF
- | TRGJ1/TRGJ2 | TRGV4 | 14 | TGTGCCACCTGGGACGTGGGTCTTTATTATAAGAAACTCTTT | CATWDVGLYYKKLF
- | TRGJ1/TRGJ2 | TRGV8 | 12 | TGTGCCACCCCGATTCGGAATTATAAGAAACTCTTT | CATPIRNYKKLF
few | TRGJ1/TRGJ2 | TRGV9 | 14 | TGTGCCTTGTGGGAGGTGGAGAATTATTATAAGAAACTCTTT | CALWEVENYYKKLF
- | TRGJP2 | TRGV8 | 14 | TGTGCCACCTGGGATAGGAAGGGAGAATGGATCAAGACGTTT | CATWDRKGEWIKTF
few | TRGJ1/TRGJ2 | TRGV8 | 13 | TGTGCCACCTGGGATTCTCCAAATTATAAGAAACTCTTT | CATWDSPNYKKLF
few | TRGJP2 | TRGV4 | 15 | TGTGCCACCTGGTCGATATTTAGTAGTGATTGGATCAAGACGTTT | CATWSIFSSDWIKTF
few | TRGJ1/TRGJ2 | TRGV2 | 13 | TGTGCCACCTGGGCGCAAAAGGGTAGGAAGAAACTCTTT | CATWAQKGRKKLF